This is a list of T cell receptor beta chains from one sample in a study of cytomegalovirus exposure and HLA in healthy donors. Clones were sequenced by immunoSEQ multiplex PCR, and TCRdb holds only the in-frame ones, with some missing. The data contain some 180,000 clones, 76% of them singletons. Input material: PBMCs. Receptors were obtained from a young man in good health and CMV-seronegative. CDR3s include the opening cysteine and the closing phenylalanine or tryptophan. D genes are given only for firm matches. Clone size appears in some rows only: once, few, many, or a class for an expanded clone.

v_call	j_call	d_call	clone_size	cdr3_nt	cdr3_aa
TRBV7-2	TRBJ2-7	-	-	TGTGCCAGCAGCTCTGATAGTAGGGGCGAGCAGTACTTC	CASSSDSRGEQYF
TRBV9	TRBJ2-2	TRBD2	-	TGTGCCAGCAGCTATGGACTAGGTGGGGCGAACACCGGGGAGCTGTTTTTT	CASSYGLGGANTGELFF
TRBV11-2	TRBJ2-2	-	-	TGTGCCAGCAGCTTATCGAACGGGAACACCGGGGAGCTGTTTTTT	CASSLSNGNTGELFF
TRBV4-2	TRBJ2-7	-	-	TGTGCCAGCAGCCAAGATGTTTTGCGGAGGGGAATAGTCTACGAGCAGTACTTC	CASSQDVLRRGIVYEQYF
TRBV6-7	TRBJ2-7	-	-	TGTGCCAGCAGTCCCGAGCCCGGGGGGCCCGAGCAGTACTTC	CASSPEPGGPEQYF
TRBV5-1	TRBJ2-7	-	-	TGCGCCAGCAGCTTGACGAGTACCTCCTACGAGCAGTACTTC	CASSLTSTSYEQYF
TRBV18	TRBJ1-2	TRBD1	-	TGTGCCAGCTCACCATCGGGACAGTCCGGGGGCTACACCTTC	CASSPSGQSGGYTF
TRBV9	TRBJ2-7	-	-	TGTGCCAGCAGTCCTACGGGTACCACATACGAGCAGTACTTC	CASSPTGTTYEQYF
TRBV5-1	TRBJ1-1	-	few	TGCGCCAGCAGCTTGGGGGGCACAGTTAATGAAGCTTTCTTT	CASSLGGTVNEAFF
TRBV7-2	TRBJ2-3	TRBD2	-	TGTGCCAGCGCCCGGGGAGGGAGCACAGATACGCAGTATTTT	CASARGGSTDTQYF
TRBV30	TRBJ2-5	TRBD2	once	TGTGCCTGGACCATAGCGGGAGGAGAGACCCAGTACTTC	CAWTIAGGETQYF
TRBV7-2	TRBJ2-7	TRBD2	-	TGTGCCAGCAGCTTAAACCCAGCGGGGCCCGAGCAGTACTTC	CASSLNPAGPEQYF
TRBV27	TRBJ1-5	-	few	TGTGCCAGCAGTTTATCGGGGTACACGGGACCCCAGCATTTT	CASSLSGYTGPQHF
TRBV28	TRBJ2-1	-	-	TGTGCCAGCACCCTGGGGTGGTCCGGGACACGGATTCACAATGAGCAGTTCTTC	CASTLGWSGTRIHNEQFF
TRBV2	TRBJ2-7	-	-	TGTGCCAGCAGTGATAGGGGGGGAGAAGCCGAGCAGTACTTC	CASSDRGGEAEQYF
TRBV19	TRBJ1-5	TRBD1	once	TGTGCCAGCGCTGACAGGGGCGGGCAGCCCCAGCATTTT	CASADRGGQPQHF
TRBV6-6	TRBJ1-5	-	-	TGTGCCAGCAGACAGGGATATAGCAATCAGCCCCAGCATTTT	CASRQGYSNQPQHF
TRBV11-1	TRBJ2-3	-	-	TGTGCCAGCAGCTTACCCCCCAGGGCCGATACGCAGTATTTT	CASSLPPRADTQYF
TRBV29-1	TRBJ2-3	TRBD2	-	TGCAGCGCGTTAGCGGGAGGTAGCACAGATACGCAGTATTTT	CSALAGGSTDTQYF
TRBV2	TRBJ2-7	TRBD2	-	TGTGCCAGCAGTGGACGGGAGGGCCTCGGTGGGTACGAGCAGTACTTC	CASSGREGLGGYEQYF
TRBV13	TRBJ2-7	TRBD2	-	TGTGCCAGCAGCCCCCGGACTAGCGGGGGGGCCGACTACGAGCAGTACTTC	CASSPRTSGGADYEQYF
TRBV27	TRBJ2-7	TRBD2	-	TGTGCCAGCAGTCGAACCGGGACTAGCGGCTACGAGCAGTACTTC	CASSRTGTSGYEQYF
TRBV5-1	TRBJ2-1	TRBD1	once	TGCGCCAGCAGCCCGGACAGGGACTACAATGAGCAGTTCTTC	CASSPDRDYNEQFF
TRBV6-1	TRBJ1-2	TRBD1	-	TGTGCCAGCAGTGACGGAACAGGGGGGGTGCGGTATGGCTACACCTTC	CASSDGTGGVRYGYTF
TRBV27	TRBJ2-2	-	-	TGTGCCAGCAAACCGGGATCTCTGAACACCGGGGAGCTGTTTTTT	CASKPGSLNTGELFF
TRBV9	TRBJ2-3	TRBD2	-	TGTGCCAGCAGCGTAACCAGCGGGAGGGATACGCAGTATTTT	CASSVTSGRDTQYF
TRBV2	TRBJ2-5	TRBD1	-	TGTGCCAGCAGAACGGGACAGGGGGCAGTAGAGACCCAGTACTTC	CASRTGQGAVETQYF
TRBV5-6	TRBJ1-4	-	-	TGTGCCAGCAGCTTGGGTCCCGGACAGACAACTAATGAAAAACTGTTTTTT	CASSLGPGQTTNEKLFF
TRBV27	TRBJ2-1	TRBD1	-	TGTGCCAGCAGTCCAATGACAGGGAGCTACAATGAGCAGTTCTTC	CASSPMTGSYNEQFF
TRBV5-1	TRBJ1-2	TRBD1	few	TGCGCCAGCAGCTTGGCGCAGGGGGCAGTTGGCTACACCTTC	CASSLAQGAVGYTF
TRBV10-3	TRBJ2-7	-	few	TGTGCCATCAGTGCAGCCTACGAGCAGTACTTC	CAISAAYEQYF